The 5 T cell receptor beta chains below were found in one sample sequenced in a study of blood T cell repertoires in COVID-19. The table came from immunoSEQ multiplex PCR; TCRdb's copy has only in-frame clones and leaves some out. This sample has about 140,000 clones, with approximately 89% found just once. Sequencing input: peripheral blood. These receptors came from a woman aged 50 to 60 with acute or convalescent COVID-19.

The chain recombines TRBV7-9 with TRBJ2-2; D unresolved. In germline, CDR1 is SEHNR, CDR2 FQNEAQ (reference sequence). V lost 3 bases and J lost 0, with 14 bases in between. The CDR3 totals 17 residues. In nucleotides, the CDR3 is TGTGCCAGCAGCTTCACCGAGCACGTATCGAACACCGGGGAGCTGTTTTTT. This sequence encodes CASSFTEHVSNTGELFF.

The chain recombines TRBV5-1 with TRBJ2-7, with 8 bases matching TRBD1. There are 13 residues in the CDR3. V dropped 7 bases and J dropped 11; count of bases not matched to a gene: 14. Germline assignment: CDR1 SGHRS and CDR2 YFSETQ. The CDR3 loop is CASGHLGTGLEYF. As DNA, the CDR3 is TGCGCCAGCGGCCACCTCGGGACAGGTTTGGAGTACTTC.

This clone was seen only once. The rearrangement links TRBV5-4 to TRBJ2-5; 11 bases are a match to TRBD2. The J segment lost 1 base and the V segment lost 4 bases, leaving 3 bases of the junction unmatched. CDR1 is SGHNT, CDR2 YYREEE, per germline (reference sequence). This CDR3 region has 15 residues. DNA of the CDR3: TGTGCCAGCAGCCCTAGCGGGAGGCCCCAAGAGACCCAGTACTTC. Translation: CASSPSGRPQETQYF.

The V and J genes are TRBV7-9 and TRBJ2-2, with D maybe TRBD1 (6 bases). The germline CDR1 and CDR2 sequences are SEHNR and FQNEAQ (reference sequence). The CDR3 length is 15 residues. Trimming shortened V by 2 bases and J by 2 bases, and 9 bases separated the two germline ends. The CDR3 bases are TGTGCCAGCAGCTTAATGGGACACAACACCGGGGAGCTGTTTTTT. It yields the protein CASSLMGHNTGELFF.

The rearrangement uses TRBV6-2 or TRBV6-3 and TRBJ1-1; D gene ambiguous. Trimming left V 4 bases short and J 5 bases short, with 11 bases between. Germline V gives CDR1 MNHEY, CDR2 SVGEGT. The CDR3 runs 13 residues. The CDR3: CASSFNTKTEAFF. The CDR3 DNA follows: TGTGCCAGCAGTTTCAATACTAAAACTGAAGCTTTCTTT.